The rows below give T cell receptor beta chains drawn from one sample of a study of blood T cell repertoires in COVID-19. Assay used: immunoSEQ multiplex PCR; TCRdb lists only in-frame clones, some missing. Here the sample spans under 200,000 clones, 80% to 90% being singletons. Specimen: peripheral blood. These receptors came from a man aged 18 to 30 with active or convalescent COVID-19. Both conserved end residues are part of each CDR3. Each record gives: clone size, J gene, V gene, D gene, CDR3 DNA, CDR3 protein. The D gene is left open where the match is weak. Not every row has a clone size; where given, it reads once, few, many or a size class.

>-|TRBJ2-5|TRBV12-5|-
TGTGCTAGTGGCCCGTCCACCTCCGGGGTTGGGGAGACCCAGTACTTC
CASGPSTSGVGETQYF
>-|TRBJ2-3|TRBV5-1|-
TGCGCCAGCAGCTTGGAGATGGCGGCTAGATTTAGTTATACGCAGTATTTT
CASSLEMAARFSYTQYF
>few|TRBJ2-1|TRBV5-5|TRBD1
TGTGCCAGCAGCCTGCTGACAGGGGGCATGTCGGGTGAGCAGTTCTTC
CASSLLTGGMSGEQFF
>-|TRBJ2-5|TRBV3-1/TRBV3-2|TRBD2
TGTGCCAGCAGCCAAGGCGGGGGGGCCGGCACCCAGTACTTC
CASSQGGGAGTQYF
>-|TRBJ1-2|TRBV6-6|TRBD1
TGTGCCAGCAGACCCCTACAGGGGGGCTACACCTTC
CASRPLQGGYTF
>-|TRBJ1-2|TRBV19|TRBD1
TGTGCCAGTAGTCCTAAGACAGGGGGCGCAGGATATGGCTACACCTTC
CASSPKTGGAGYGYTF
>few|TRBJ2-5|TRBV25-1|TRBD2
TGTGCCAGCAGTGATCAGGGACTAGCGGTTCAAGAGACCCAGTACTTC
CASSDQGLAVQETQYF
>few|TRBJ2-3|TRBV6-1|TRBD2
TGTGCCAGCAGTGAAGGGGAGGGAGCGGCAGATACGCAGTATTTT
CASSEGEGAADTQYF
>-|TRBJ1-1|TRBV30|-
TGTGCCTGGAGTCTCGACACTGAAGCTTTCTTT
CAWSLDTEAFF
>-|TRBJ1-2|TRBV2|TRBD1
TGTGCCAGCAGCTTCGAGCCGGACTGGGACAGCTATGGCTACACCTTC
CASSFEPDWDSYGYTF
>few|TRBJ1-5|TRBV2|TRBD1
TGTGCCACCACGGGACAGGGCAATCAGCCCCAGCATTTT
CATTGQGNQPQHF
>-|TRBJ1-2|TRBV30|-
TGTGCCTGGAGGCAGGATAACTATGGCTACACCTTC
CAWRQDNYGYTF
>-|TRBJ2-2|TRBV5-1|TRBD1
TGCGCCAGCAGCTGGGACAGCACCGGGGAGCTGTTTTTT
CASSWDSTGELFF
>-|TRBJ2-3|TRBV2|-
TGTGCCAGCAGGGTACTTGGGGGCCCAGATACGCAGTATTTT
CASRVLGGPDTQYF
>few|TRBJ1-4|TRBV18|-
TGTGCCAGCTCACCAAGGCAGGGGCGCACCATCGCAACTAATGAAAAACTGTTTTTT
CASSPRQGRTIATNEKLFF
>-|TRBJ2-3|TRBV5-1|TRBD2
TGCGCCAGCAGCTTGCCTAGCGGGAGTGCAGATACGCAGTATTTT
CASSLPSGSADTQYF
>-|TRBJ2-3|TRBV11-3|-
TGTGCCAGCAGCCAGTCGGATGGACTTCCCACAGATACGCAGTATTTT
CASSQSDGLPTDTQYF
>once|TRBJ1-6|TRBV21-1|-
TGTGCCAGCAGCAAAGTAGTAGGTGGGGGACAGCATAATTCACCCCTCCACTTT
CASSKVVGGGQHNSPLHF
>-|TRBJ2-5|TRBV5-4|TRBD1
TGTGCCAGCAGCTTTGGTAGACAGGGGGCGTGGGAGACCCAGTACTTC
CASSFGRQGAWETQYF
>-|TRBJ1-5|TRBV9|-
TGTGCCAGCAGCGTGGGGGAGGGAAACAATCAGCCCCAGCATTTT
CASSVGEGNNQPQHF
>-|TRBJ2-7|TRBV7-2|TRBD2
TGTGCCAGCAGCTTAGGACGGGGGAGGGCCTACGAGCAGTACTTC
CASSLGRGRAYEQYF
>-|TRBJ2-1|TRBV6-4|-
TGTGCCAGCAGTGACTCCACCACCGGTGAGCAGTTCTTC
CASSDSTTGEQFF
>-|TRBJ2-6|TRBV4-1|TRBD1
TGCGCCAGCAGCCAACCGGGACAGGGGGTTCCTGGGGCCAACGTCCTGACTTTC
CASSQPGQGVPGANVLTF
>-|TRBJ1-2|TRBV5-4|-
TGTGCCAGCAGCGGGGGGGCGGGCTATGGCTACACCTTC
CASSGGAGYGYTF
>once|TRBJ2-6|TRBV5-1|-
TGCGCCAGCAGCCGAGTCGGGGGGCGCCCCTCTGGGGCCAACGTCCTGACTTTC
CASSRVGGRPSGANVLTF
>-|TRBJ1-2|TRBV7-9|-
TGTGCCAGCAGCCTCGGGACACCCTATGGCTACACCTTC
CASSLGTPYGYTF
>-|TRBJ1-2|TRBV11-2|-
TGTGCCAGCAGCCCTACCCCTTCCTATGGCTACACCTTC
CASSPTPSYGYTF
>-|TRBJ2-2|TRBV6-2/TRBV6-3|TRBD1
TGTGCCAGCAGCGAACAGGGGGCCGGGGAGCTGTTTTTT
CASSEQGAGELFF
>-|TRBJ1-4|TRBV4-3|-
TGCGCCAGCAGCCAAGACCACACCAGGGAGGGTGAAAAACTGTTTTTT
CASSQDHTREGEKLFF
>-|TRBJ2-1|TRBV4-3|TRBD2
TGCGCCAGCAGCCAAGATTGGCGGGGGTACAATGAGCAGTTCTTC
CASSQDWRGYNEQFF
>once|TRBJ2-1|TRBV7-3|-
TGTGCCAGCAGCTTGGTCAAGGGGGAGCAGTTCTTC
CASSLVKGEQFF
>-|TRBJ2-7|TRBV5-1|-
TGCGCCAGCAGCGAAGCAGGCTACGAGCAGTACTTC
CASSEAGYEQYF
>few|TRBJ1-2|TRBV7-9|TRBD1
TGTGCCAGCGGAGGGACAGGGTATGGCTACACCTTC
CASGGTGYGYTF
>-|TRBJ2-1|TRBV5-1|TRBD2
TGCGCCAGCTGTCCCGGGACTAGCGGGTACAATGAGCAGTTCTTC
CASCPGTSGYNEQFF
>-|TRBJ2-1|TRBV28|-
TGTGCCAGCAGTTTACCGGACAATGAGCAGTTCTTC
CASSLPDNEQFF
>-|TRBJ1-5|TRBV6-6|-
TGTGCCAGCAGCCAAACAGGGACTAGCAATCAGCCCCAGCATTTT
CASSQTGTSNQPQHF
>-|TRBJ1-4|TRBV5-1|TRBD1
TGCGCCAGCAGCGTATCCGGGACAGCTGATGAAAAACTGTTTTTT
CASSVSGTADEKLFF
>-|TRBJ1-4|TRBV7-9|TRBD1
TGTGCCAGCAGCTTAGCGGGACAGGGGATGGTCGCAACTAATGAAAAACTGTTTTTT
CASSLAGQGMVATNEKLFF
>-|TRBJ2-3|TRBV6-4|TRBD2
TGTGCCAGCAGTCGGGATAGCGGGGCGGCAGATACGCAGTATTTT
CASSRDSGAADTQYF
>-|TRBJ2-7|TRBV10-3|-
TGTGCCACCCTAGCGAGTTTAGGCTCCTACGAGCAGTACTTC
CATLASLGSYEQYF
>many|TRBJ1-1|TRBV2|-
TGTGCCAGCAGTGAAGACCCGAGGCGAGCTTTCTTT
CASSEDPRRAFF